Listed here are 14 T cell receptor beta chains from one sample, sequenced in a study of human T cells and chemical hapten exposure. Indicated time point: pre-sensitization, week 0. Described treatment: therapeutic diphenylcyclopropenone sensitization with weekly scalp DPC. TCRdb independently ran MiXCR on the RACE reads; one entry per CDR3 protein. The sample has tens of thousands of distinct CDR3 sequences, roughly 7.2% seen once; the top ten hold 1.3%. Source: whole blood, taken in connection with sensitization to the hapten diphenylcyclopropenone (DPC). The source of these receptors is a woman aged 50 to 60 with alopecia areata. Some clones in this sample may be carry-over from other donors' samples.

The sample holds many counts of this clonotype. V is TRBV7-3 and J is TRBJ2-1; 11 bases map to TRBD2. This CDR3 region has 12 residues. Unmatched junction bases numbered 4, after V lost 5 bases and J lost 13 bases. Per the germline V gene, CDR1 is SGHTA and CDR2 is FQGTGA. In DNA form, the CDR3 reads TGTGCCAGCAGCCATAGCGGGGGGGACCAGTTCTTC. Protein: CASSHSGGDQFF.

This clonotype has a single count. The chain recombines TRBV28 with TRBJ2-1; no reliable D call. The ends were cut back, 6 bases at V and 10 bases at J, with 13 bases in the middle. The germline V gene has CDR1 MDHEN and CDR2 SYDVKM. The CDR3 is 12 residues long. The CDR3 sequence: CASSSAVGEQFF. The CDR3 nucleotides read TGTGCCAGCAGCTCAGCAGTAGGCGAGCAGTTCTTC.

This clonotype was picked up a small number of times. The rearrangement joins TRBV28 to TRBJ2-7; the match to TRBD2 covers 10 bases. The junction had 10 bases not matched to a gene; V was cut back by 4 bases and J by 7 bases. CDR3 length equals 15 residues. CDR1 and CDR2 (germline): MDHEN, SYDVKM. CDR3 loop: CASSSLAGVLQEQYF. Written as DNA, the CDR3 is TGTGCCAGCAGTTCGCTAGCGGGGGTCCTTCAGGAGCAGTACTTC.

The chain uses TRBV27 and TRBJ2-1; TRBD2 matches at 9 bases. The CDR3 runs 14 residues. Trimming cost V 3 bases and J 6 bases; bases outside gene matches: 3. Germline CDR1 is MNHEY and CDR2 is SMNVEV (reference sequence). The CDR3 protein is CASSFGLAFNEQFF. The DNA for the CDR3 is TGTGCCAGCAGTTTTGGACTAGCGTTCAATGAGCAGTTCTTC.

The chain recombines TRBV29-1 with TRBJ1-4; 8 nucleotides agree with TRBD1. V gave up 7 bases and J gave up 6 bases; unmatched junction bases: 7. The V gene's germline CDR1 is SQVTM and CDR2 ANQGSEA. The CDR3 spans 13 residues. Here the CDR3 reads CSAFRGQDEKLFF. CDR3 DNA: TGCAGCGCATTCAGGGGGCAGGATGAAAAACTGTTTTTT.

This clonotype appeared a few times. The chain has TRBV28 and TRBJ1-4; D uncertain. Per germline, CDR1 MDHEN and CDR2 SYDVKM. Between the trimmed V and J ends, which lost 6 bases and 0 bases, there was a span of 11 bases. The CDR3 runs 15 residues. The DNA of the CDR3 is TGTGCCAGCAGGTCGGGCCCTGCAACTAATGAAAAACTGTTTTTT. Translation gives CASRSGPATNEKLFF.

There are a few counts of this clonotype. This rearrangement joins TRBV11-2 to TRBJ2-3, with TRBD1 as a possible D gene (5 bases). Germline V lookup: CDR1 SGHAT, CDR2 FQNNGV. V shed 0 bases and J shed 6 bases, with 13 bases lying between them. The CDR3 runs 15 residues. The CDR3 loop reads CASSLDRALKDTQYF. In nucleotides, the CDR3 is TGTGCCAGCAGCTTAGACAGGGCCCTGAAGGATACGCAGTATTTT.

This clonotype has a count of ten or more. The V and J genes are TRBV9 and TRBJ2-5, with a tentative D call TRBD2 (6 bases). The V end lost 4 bases, the J end lost 5 bases, and 21 bases lay between the germline ends. Per the germline V gene, CDR1 is SGDLS and CDR2 is YYNGEE. This CDR3 has 16 amino acids. This chain's CDR3 is CASSPDHGRALETQYF. The CDR3 DNA reads TGTGCCAGCAGCCCAGATCACGGGAGAGCATTGGAGACCCAGTACTTC.

This clonotype was observed at least ten times. The V and J genes are TRBV7-6 and TRBJ1-2; the D gene is possibly TRBD1 (5 bases). The CDR3 loop spans 14 amino acids. V was shortened by 6 bases and J by 0 bases, with 11 bases between the two germline ends. The germline V gene has CDR1 SGHVS and CDR2 FNYEAQ. This CDR3 reads CASRPGGANYGYTF. The CDR3 DNA sequence: TGTGCCAGCAGACCCGGAGGGGCTAACTATGGCTACACCTTC.

This clonotype was seen ten or more times. The V and J genes are TRBV18 and TRBJ1-2; no definite D call. CDR3 length: 15 residues. Trimming left V 2 bases short and J 4 bases short, with 14 bases between. Germline values: CDR1 KGHSH, CDR2 LQKENI. In nucleotides, the CDR3 is TGTGCCAGCTCACCAATCCGGGGTTCTTCCTATGGCTACACCTTC. Its protein product is CASSPIRGSSYGYTF. Complete variable domain (other parts from reference TRBV18 and TRBJ1-2): NAGVMQNPRHLVRRRGQEARLRCSPMKGHSHVYWYRQLPEEGLKFMVYLQKENIIDESGMPKERFSAEFPKEGPSILRIQQVVRGDSAAYFCASSPIRGSSYGYTFGSGTRLTVV.

This clonotype was counted between two and nine times. The rearrangement joins TRBV5-6 to TRBJ2-2, with D perhaps assigned TRBD1 or TRBD2 (6 bases each). The CDR3 is 14 amino acids. Deletions cut 0 bases from V and 13 bases from J, with 16 bases between. Germline CDR1 and CDR2: SGHDT and YYEEEE. The CDR3: CASSLVGGGSTLFF. The CDR3 region has the DNA TGTGCCAGCAGCTTGGTTGGAGGGGGATCAACGCTGTTTTTT.

This clonotype was observed at least ten times. The V gene is TRBV6-5, the J gene TRBJ1-1; D is unresolved. Trimming removed 0 bases from V and 1 base from J, with 12 bases in between. This CDR3 contains 16 residues. Germline V CDR1 and CDR2: MNHEY, SVGAGI. Here the CDR3 reads CASSYSLDRWNTEAFF. In DNA form, the CDR3 reads TGTGCCAGCAGTTACTCCTTGGATCGGTGGAACACTGAAGCTTTCTTT.

This clonotype came up a few times. Germline and junction disagree at one end, which may indicate a read error. This chain uses TRBV5-1 with TRBJ2-2; possible D gene TRBD2, 5 bases. CDR3 length equals 12 residues. Germline lookup yields CDR1 SGHRS and CDR2 YFSETQ. The CDR3 coding sequence is TGCGCCAGCAGCTTGGCCTTCGGGGAGCCGTTTTTT. Translating it yields CASSLAFGEPFF.

On this clonotype: A much more abundant neighbour one base away suggests this may be a read error. The chain combines TRBV29-1 with TRBJ2-3, with TRBD2 as a possible D gene (7 bases). Germline assignment: CDR1 SQVTM and CDR2 ANQGSEA. V shed 3 bases and J shed 6 bases, with 19 bases lying between them. This CDR3 is 15 amino acids long. In DNA, the CDR3 is TGCAGCGTTGACCCAGGGGAGCGGGATTGGGATACGCAGTATTTT. This sequence encodes CSVDPGERDWDTQYF.